The next 29 T cell receptor beta chains were all read from a single sample in a study of post-analysis software for immune sequencing data. The study's findings and limits: With TRBV5-6, TRBV5-1 and TRBV20-1 included, 4 to 6 TRBV segments were more frequent in patients than in controls.

These receptors' targets are unknown. Every TCR beta cDNA library bore unique molecular identifiers. TCRdb analysed the PCR reads with MiXCR anew, one entry per CDR3 protein. The sample includes about 560,000 distinct CDR3 sequences, roughly 45% of them seen just once. The sample consisted of blood. All receptors derive from a girl between 10 and 17 years old with multiple sclerosis.

This clonotype was observed a handful of times. The chain carries TRBV20-1 and TRBJ1-5, with D unclear. The CDR3 is made up of 15 amino acids. CDR1 DFQATT and CDR2 SNEGSKA come from the germline V gene (reference sequence). V was clipped by 0 bases and J by 2 bases, with 11 bases between them. The CDR3 sequence: CSARDVGEGNQPQHF. CDR3 DNA sequence: TGCAGTGCTAGAGATGTCGGGGAAGGCAATCAGCCCCAGCATTTT.

This clonotype was seen a handful of times. This rearrangement joins TRBV7-3 to TRBJ2-2, with D hard to call. The CDR3 is 12 residues long. The V end lost 5 bases, the J end lost 7 bases, and 8 bases lay between the germline ends. The germline V gene encodes CDR1 SGHTA and CDR2 FQGTGA. CDR3 nucleotides: TGTGCCAGCAGCCCCCTGGGCGGGGAGCTGTTTTTT. This codes for CASSPLGGELFF.

This chain uses TRBV4-1 with TRBJ2-5, with D tentatively TRBD2 (7 bases). The CDR3 is 15 amino acids. Germline V gene data show CDR1 as MGHRA and CDR2 as YSYEKL. Trimming removed 0 bases from V and 10 bases from J, with 18 bases in between. The CDR3 is CASSQDGTQRGGQYF. CDR3 sequence (DNA): TGCGCCAGCAGCCAAGATGGGACCCAAAGGGGGGGCCAGTACTTC.

In this sample, this clonotype turned up a few times. This rearrangement joins TRBV5-1 to TRBJ2-3, with 10 bases aligning to TRBD2. Germline CDR1 is SGHRS and CDR2 is YFSETQ. The CDR3 covers 16 residues. V lost 0 bases to trimming and J lost 0 bases; unmatched junction nucleotides: 1. CDR3 in amino acids: CASSLETSGSTDTQYF. The CDR3 region has the DNA TGCGCCAGCAGCTTGGAGACTAGCGGGAGCACAGATACGCAGTATTTT.

In this sample, this clonotype turned up once. At one end, the junction sequence differs from germline, possibly due to a read error. This sequence joins TRBV10-1 and TRBJ2-1; D is ambiguous. This CDR3 contains 13 residues. The V gene's germline CDR1 is WNHNN and CDR2 SYGVQD (reference sequence). The CDR3 sequence: CASSEYSDNEQFF. CDR3 in DNA: TGCGCCAGCAGCGAGTACAGCGACAATGAGCAGTTCTTC.

This clonotype was seen a handful of times. This sequence joins TRBV5-5 and TRBJ2-1; D is uncertain. The CDR3 length is 14 residues. V lost 4 bases and J 8 bases, leaving 16 bases between the germline ends. Per the germline V gene, CDR1 is SGHKS and CDR2 is YYEKEE (reference sequence). CDR3 region: CASSPGPNEDEQFF. The CDR3 DNA sequence: TGTGCCAGCAGCCCCGGGCCAAACGAAGATGAGCAGTTCTTC.

This clonotype was seen only once. The chain has TRBV10-3 and TRBJ2-1; D is unresolved. CDR1 ENHRY and CDR2 SYGVKD come from the germline V gene. The CDR3 length is 14 residues. Trimming took 2 bases from V and 3 from J, leaving 8 bases between them. The CDR3 nucleotides are TGTGCCATCAGTGAGCCCCGATACTACAATGAGCAGTTCTTC. It yields the protein CAISEPRYYNEQFF.

This chain connects TRBV12-3 or TRBV12-4 to TRBJ1-4; maybe TRBD1 (6 bases). The CDR3 has 15 residues. Trimming stripped 6 bases from V and 5 bases from J, with 16 bases between. This chain's CDR3 is CASSPQGHRNEKLFF. The CDR3 DNA sequence: TGTGCCAGCAGCCCCCAGGGGCACAGAAATGAAAAACTGTTTTTT.

This rearrangement joins TRBV24-1 to TRBJ2-1; D is perhaps TRBD1 (6 bases). In germline, CDR1 is KGHDR, CDR2 SFDVKD. The CDR3 contains 16 residues. The V end lost 3 bases, the J end lost 0 bases, and 11 bases lay between the germline ends. The CDR3 nucleotides are TGTGCCACCAGTGATGCCGGACAGCCCTCCTACAATGAGCAGTTCTTC. This gives the protein CATSDAGQPSYNEQFF.

This rearrangement joins TRBV24-1 to TRBJ2-5, with D possibly TRBD2 on 5 matching bases. CDR3 length: 13 amino acids. V lost 7 bases and J lost 0, with 8 bases in between. Per the germline V gene, CDR1 is KGHDR and CDR2 is SFDVKD. CDR3 region: CATSGGYQETQYF. The CDR3, as DNA: TGTGCCACCAGCGGAGGTTACCAAGAGACCCAGTACTTC.

This clonotype showed up just a few times. V and J are TRBV12-3 or TRBV12-4 and TRBJ1-2; D is perhaps TRBD1 (5 bases). The CDR3 loop spans 12 amino acids. V was shortened by 1 base and J by 8 bases, with 8 bases between the two germline ends. The CDR3 nucleotides read TGTGCCAGCAGTTTAGGAGGGGTCGGCTACACCTTC. Translating it yields CASSLGGVGYTF.

This clonotype was observed a handful of times. V usage is TRBV10-3 and J usage is TRBJ2-3; maybe TRBD1 (6 bases). The length of the CDR3 is 14 residues. V lost 10 bases and J lost 0, with 14 bases in between. Per the germline V gene, CDR1 is ENHRY and CDR2 is SYGVKD. Written as DNA, the CDR3 is TGTGCCACCGATCCAGGGGCTAGCACAGATACGCAGTATTTT. This translates into CATDPGASTDTQYF.

This rearrangement joins TRBV6-4 to TRBJ1-4, with 10 nucleotides matching TRBD1. The CDR3 extends over 14 amino acids. Germline loops: CDR1 MRHNA, CDR2 SNTAGT. V lost 6 bases to trimming and J lost 7 bases; unmatched junction nucleotides: 5. The CDR3 loop is CASRRQGATEKLFF. The CDR3 DNA follows: TGTGCCAGCAGACGACAGGGGGCAACTGAAAAACTGTTTTTT.

This clonotype was counted only a few times. An end of the junction differs from the germline gene, which may be a read error. The chain carries TRBV9 and TRBJ2-7; D could derive from TRBD1 or TRBD2 (5 bases each). Germline CDR1 is SGDLS and CDR2 is YYNGEE. CDR3 length: 14 amino acids. The CDR3 loop is CASSVRDPSNEQYF. The CDR3 bases are TGTGCCAGCAGCGTGAGGGACCCCTCCAACGAGCAGTACTTC.

The chain has TRBV5-6 and TRBJ2-7; 8 bases match TRBD2. The last part of the DNA fits TRBJ2-5 better; the J call may be wrong. There are 18 residues in the CDR3. CDR1 is SGHDT and CDR2 is YYEEEE in the germline V gene. The CDR3 DNA sequence: TGTGCCAGCAGCTCGTTTCTGGTAGGCCTAGCGGGCGTAGAGACCCAGTACTTC. The encoded protein is CASSSFLVGLAGVETQYF.

The V and J genes are TRBV20-1 and TRBJ1-5; D might be TRBD1 (5 bases). This CDR3 is built from 16 residues. V lost 0 bases to trimming and J lost 0 bases, with 12 bases between them. Germline lookup yields CDR1 DFQATT and CDR2 SNEGSKA (reference sequence). CDR3: CSARDSRGYSNQPQHF. Here the CDR3 DNA reads TGCAGTGCTAGAGATTCTCGGGGGTATAGCAATCAGCCCCAGCATTTT.

This clonotype was counted a few times. The gene calls are TRBV20-1 and TRBJ2-7; 7 nucleotides line up with TRBD1. V lost 3 bases, J lost 3 bases, and 8 bases stayed unmatched. Germline CDR1 reads DFQATT; CDR2 reads SNEGSKA (reference sequence). The CDR3 totals 14 residues. CDR3 bases: TGCAGTGCTAGCCGAGGGACAGTTATCTACGAGCAGTACTTC. Protein product: CSASRGTVIYEQYF.

This clonotype has only a few counts. One end of the junction does not line up with germline, which may come from a read error. CDR3 residues: CSVRDEIGLQSTDTQYF. The CDR3 region has the DNA TGCAGTGTTAGAGATGAGATTGGGTTACAAAGCACAGATACGCAGTATTTT. The chain links TRBV20-1 to TRBJ2-3, with unresolved D. This CDR3 is 17 amino acids long. Per the germline V gene, CDR1 is DFQATT and CDR2 is SNEGSKA (reference sequence).

The gene calls are TRBV7-9 and TRBJ2-1; D not certain. V lost 5 bases to trimming and J lost 4 bases, with 15 bases between them. Germline loops: CDR1 SEHNR, CDR2 FQNEAQ (reference sequence). This CDR3 contains 15 residues. The CDR3 bases are TGTGCCAGCAGCCTCTATCATGGTGGATACAATGAGCAGTTCTTC. The encoded protein is CASSLYHGGYNEQFF. The full variable domain, its missing parts supplied by reference TRBV7-9 and TRBJ2-1, is DTGVSQNPRHKITKRGQNVTFRCDPISEHNRLYWYRQTLGQGPEFLTYFQNEAQLEKSRLLSDRFSAERPKGSFSTLEIQRTEQGDSAMYLCASSLYHGGYNEQFFGPGTRLTVL.

The chain uses TRBV10-3 and TRBJ2-1, with D tentatively TRBD2 (6 bases). Trimming left V 8 bases short and J 2 bases short, with 16 bases between. The CDR3 contains 15 residues. Per germline, CDR1 ENHRY and CDR2 SYGVKD. CDR3 protein: CAISEREPAYNEQFF. The DNA for the CDR3 is TGTGCCATCTCCGAACGGGAGCCCGCCTACAATGAGCAGTTCTTC.

The chain employs TRBV4-1 and TRBJ2-1; the D is unclear. Germline V gene lookup returns CDR1 MGHRA and CDR2 YSYEKL. There are 16 residues in the CDR3. Trimming pared 7 bases from V and 0 bases from J, leaving 16 bases between. CDR3 bases: TGCGCCAGCACAGGCTACGACTCATACTCCTACAATGAGCAGTTCTTC. Its translation: CASTGYDSYSYNEQFF.

This rearrangement joins TRBV12-3 or TRBV12-4 to TRBJ2-1, with D perhaps matching TRBD2 (5 bases). The CDR3 covers 14 residues. Trimming took off 1 base at V and 6 bases at J, with 10 bases between the two ends. The CDR3 region is CASSLEGSGNEQFF. CDR3 in DNA: TGTGCCAGCAGTTTAGAAGGGAGCGGCAATGAGCAGTTCTTC.

The chain carries TRBV7-8 and TRBJ2-1; possibly TRBD2 for D (6 bases). The CDR3 loop spans 14 amino acids. Germline V gene sequence: CDR1 SGHVS, CDR2 FQNEAQ. The DNA of the CDR3 is TGTTGTTTAGCGGCGCCAAGCTCCTACAATGAGCAGTTCTTC. It encodes CCLAAPSSYNEQFF.

The chain combines TRBV21-1 with TRBJ2-3; TRBD1, as called in the table, went unchecked against the DNA. TRBV21-1 is a pseudogene. The CDR3 is 18 residues long. CDR3: CASSIQSIWDRHTDTQYF. The CDR3 coding sequence is TGTGCCAGCAGCATCCAATCAATTTGGGACAGGCACACAGATACGCAGTATTTT.

The chain employs TRBV29-1 and TRBJ2-7, with D tentatively TRBD2 (5 bases). Germline CDR1 reads SQVTM; CDR2 reads ANQGSEA. This CDR3 is 15 amino acids long. Trimming took off 4 bases at V and 4 bases at J, with 20 bases between the two ends. The CDR3 region is CSVVTGEESGYEQYF. Here the CDR3 DNA reads TGCAGCGTTGTGACGGGTGAGGAGAGCGGATACGAGCAGTACTTC.

The chain's CDR3 is CASSVGTSGRMGADTQYF. CDR3 sequence (DNA): TGCGCCAGCAGCGTCGGGACTAGCGGGAGGATGGGCGCAGATACGCAGTATTTT. V is TRBV5-1 and J is TRBJ2-3, with 15 bases aligning to TRBD2. The CDR3 has 18 amino acids. V was pared by 4 bases and J by 4 bases, with 10 bases of the junction left unmatched. Germline CDR1 and CDR2: SGHRS and YFSETQ.

The chain employs TRBV4-1 and TRBJ2-1; TRBD2 aligns across 9 bases. This CDR3 comprises 14 residues. With V trimmed by 0 bases and J by 13 bases, 7 bases remained unmatched. The germline gives CDR1 MGHRA, CDR2 YSYEKL. The CDR3 spells CASSQDASGGPQFF. The CDR3 region has the DNA TGCGCCAGCAGCCAAGATGCCAGCGGGGGGCCCCAGTTCTTC.

This clonotype appeared a few times. The rearrangement uses TRBV6-1 and TRBJ2-5; D is possibly TRBD1 (5 bases). V dropped 9 bases and J dropped 6 bases, with 11 bases sitting between them. Germline CDR1 reads MNHNS; CDR2 reads SASEGT. The CDR3 contains 11 residues. CDR3 residues: CASTDIKTQYF. The CDR3 DNA reads TGTGCCAGTACGGACATAAAGACCCAGTACTTC.

The chain recombines TRBV12-3 or TRBV12-4 with TRBJ1-2; TRBD1 matches at 9 bases. The CDR3 is made up of 15 amino acids. The junction had 7 bases not matched to a gene; V was cut back by 6 bases and J by 2 bases. CDR3 protein: CASSQPGQGNYGYTF. The CDR3 DNA reads TGTGCCAGCAGCCAACCGGGACAGGGAAACTATGGCTACACCTTC.